The text below deals with one T cell receptor (beta chain). What it binds is not known. Primers for the PCR totalled 60 Vbeta and 13 Jbeta. TCRdb's table, derived via immunoSEQ multiplex PCR, lists solely in-frame clones and lacks some. The sample records 150,000 to 200,000 clones, 84% being singletons. This sample is drawn from a study of cytomegalovirus exposure and HLA in healthy donors. Study-level results: Confirmation in vitro established that a few CMV-associated chains were specific for CMV antigens.

The V gene's germline CDR1 is MNHNS and CDR2 SASEGT. The trim removed 10 bases at V and 0 bases at J, leaving 8 bases unmatched. The CDR3 loop spans 15 amino acids. This sequence originates from a man in his late teens or twenties in good health and CMV-seronegative. The rearrangement links TRBV6-1 to TRBJ2-7; 11 bases map to TRBD1. Sequencing was performed on PBMCs. CDR3 sequence reads: CATQPGTGGSYEQYF. The CDR3 DNA reads as TGTGCCACCCAACCTGGGACAGGGGGCTCCTACGAGCAGTACTTC.